Listed below are T cell receptor beta chains from one sample, sequenced in a study of cytomegalovirus exposure and HLA in healthy donors. The protocol was immunoSEQ multiplex PCR, while the TCRdb copy is restricted to in-frame clones and leaves out a portion. The table has some 150,000 clones, approximately 81% seen once. Material: PBMCs. All receptors derive from a male donor in good health and CMV-seronegative. Both conserved end residues are part of each CDR3. The order of the fields is J gene, clone size, V gene, D gene, CDR3 DNA, CDR3 protein. The D gene is left open where the match is weak. Clone size, where shown, is once, few, many, or a class for clones that have expanded.

>TRBJ1-1|NA|TRBV4-1|NA
TGCGCCAGCAGCCAAGTTAGTACAGGAGCGAACACTGAAGCTTTCTTT
CASSQVSTGANTEAFF
>TRBJ2-5|NA|TRBV4-1|TRBD1
TGCGCCAGCAGCCAAGGATCGGGACAGCTGGAGACCCAGTACTTC
CASSQGSGQLETQYF
>TRBJ1-1|NA|TRBV4-3|NA
TGCGCCAGCAGCCAATACCAGGGAGGGAACACTGAAGCTTTCTTT
CASSQYQGGNTEAFF
>TRBJ2-1|NA|TRBV6-5|NA
TGTGCCAGCAGTTTACAGATAAGCTCCTACAATGAGCAGTTCTTC
CASSLQISSYNEQFF
>TRBJ1-2|NA|TRBV28|TRBD1
TGTGCCAGCAGTCCCCCGACTACAGGGGGTTGGGGCTACACCTTC
CASSPPTTGGWGYTF
>TRBJ2-3|NA|TRBV5-1|TRBD2
TGCGCCAGCAGCTTGGTGTCGGGGGGAGCAGATACGCAGTATTTT
CASSLVSGGADTQYF
>TRBJ1-1|NA|TRBV6-5|NA
TGTGCCAGCAGAGACGGGGGGAGGAACACTGAAGCTTTCTTT
CASRDGGRNTEAFF
>TRBJ2-7|NA|TRBV7-3|NA
TGTGCCAGCAGCTCTGACCGGGACACTGAGCAGTACTTC
CASSSDRDTEQYF
>TRBJ1-2|NA|TRBV27|TRBD1
TGTGCCAGCAGTTCCCTACCGGGACAGGGGTCTCTCTTCTATGGCTACACCTTC
CASSSLPGQGSLFYGYTF
>TRBJ2-2|NA|TRBV11-3|NA
TGTGCCAGCAGCCTGACCCACCGACAGACGAACACCGGGGAGCTGTTTTTT
CASSLTHRQTNTGELFF
>TRBJ2-2|NA|TRBV2|NA
TGTGCCAGCGGGAGGTCGAACACCGGGGAGCTGTTTTTT
CASGRSNTGELFF
>TRBJ2-3|NA|TRBV7-9|TRBD2
TGTGCCAGCAGCTTAGCGACTAGCGGTAGCACAGATACGCAGTATTTT
CASSLATSGSTDTQYF
>TRBJ2-3|NA|TRBV2|TRBD2
TGTGCCAGCAGAGCCACTACTAGCGGGGGTAAGAGCACAGATACGCAGTATTTT
CASRATTSGGKSTDTQYF
>TRBJ2-1|NA|TRBV4-1|NA
TGCGCCTCCGGACCCGGGGACAATGAGCAGTTCTTC
CASGPGDNEQFF
>TRBJ2-2|NA|TRBV5-4|TRBD2
TGTGCCTGGGGGGGGTTAGCGGGAGGCACCGGGGAGCTGTTTTTT
CAWGGLAGGTGELFF
>TRBJ1-1|NA|TRBV19|NA
TGTGCCAGTAGAAAACGGGACACCGATACTGAAGCTTTCTTT
CASRKRDTDTEAFF
>TRBJ2-5|NA|TRBV7-2|NA
TGTGCCAGCAGCTTAAGTACAAAAGAGACCCAGTACTTC
CASSLSTKETQYF
>TRBJ2-1|NA|TRBV5-4|TRBD2
TGTGCCAGCAGCTTGCCTAGCGGGGTGAATGAGCAGTTCTTC
CASSLPSGVNEQFF
>TRBJ2-5|NA|TRBV6-1|NA
TGTGCCAGCAGACAGGGACCTCAAGAGACCCAGTACTTC
CASRQGPQETQYF
>TRBJ1-5|NA|TRBV27|TRBD1
TGTGCCAGCAGTCCACAGGGGTATCAGCCCCAGCATTTT
CASSPQGYQPQHF
>TRBJ1-1|NA|TRBV27|TRBD1
TGTGCCAGCAGTTATGGGACAGGGGCTGAAGCTTTCTTT
CASSYGTGAEAFF
>TRBJ2-1|once|TRBV21-1|NA
TGTGCCAGCAGCAAGGCGGCGGGAGGGTACCATGAGCAGTTCTTC
CASSKAAGGYHEQFF
>TRBJ2-5|NA|TRBV18|TRBD2
TGTGCCAGCTCATTTCCTAGCGGGGGGTCTGAGACCCAGTACTTC
CASSFPSGGSETQYF
>TRBJ2-7|NA|TRBV7-2|TRBD2
TGTGCCAGCAGCTTAGAGGGCCTAGCGGGGCCCAAGCAGTACTTC
CASSLEGLAGPKQYF
>TRBJ1-4|NA|TRBV18|TRBD1
TGTGCCAGCTCACCATCGCAGGGGGCAGGGGAAAAACTGTTTTTT
CASSPSQGAGEKLFF
>TRBJ2-2|NA|TRBV30|NA
TGTGCCTGGAGTCAGGGGACCACCGGGGAGCTGTTTTTT
CAWSQGTTGELFF
>TRBJ2-2|NA|TRBV19|TRBD2
TGTGCCAGTAGTATGAAGGCTAGCGGTCGTGCCGGGGAGCTGTTTTTT
CASSMKASGRAGELFF
>TRBJ1-1|NA|TRBV7-6|NA
TGTGCCAGCAGTTACCAGGGCCCCACTGAAGCTTTCTTT
CASSYQGPTEAFF
>TRBJ1-5|NA|TRBV4-1|TRBD1
TGCGCCAGCAGCCAAGGACAGGGTATGAGCAATCAGCCCCAGCATTTT
CASSQGQGMSNQPQHF
>TRBJ2-5|NA|TRBV6-1|NA
TGTGCCAGCAGTGCCGATCCGAGGGAAGAGACCCAGTACTTC
CASSADPREETQYF
>TRBJ2-1|once|TRBV13|TRBD2
TGTGCCAGCAGCTTACTTAGCGGGAGGAACTACAATGAGCAGTTCTTC
CASSLLSGRNYNEQFF
>TRBJ2-7|NA|TRBV30|TRBD1
TGTGCCTGGGACCGGGACAGGGGGCCCGAGCAGTACTTC
CAWDRDRGPEQYF
>TRBJ2-7|NA|TRBV10-3|TRBD1
TGTGCCATCAGGGGCTTCGTGGGGCAGGGGGTTAACGAGCAGTACTTC
CAIRGFVGQGVNEQYF
>TRBJ2-7|NA|TRBV4-1|NA
TGCGCCAGCAGCCAAGGACAGGCCTTATCCTACGAGCAGTACTTC
CASSQGQALSYEQYF
>TRBJ2-7|few|TRBV21-1|NA
TGTGCCAGCAGCAAACCCCGCGCCGGAGCCTACGAGCAGTACTTC
CASSKPRAGAYEQYF
>TRBJ2-4|NA|TRBV7-9|NA
TGTGCCAGCATTCCGCCCGGGGTGATGGGCAAAAACATTCAGTACTTC
CASIPPGVMGKNIQYF
>TRBJ2-7|once|TRBV7-9|TRBD1
TGTGCCAGCCGACAGGGGGAAGACGAGCAGTACTTC
CASRQGEDEQYF
>TRBJ1-2|NA|TRBV6-1|NA
TGTGCCAGCAGCGGCTATGGCTACACCTTC
CASSGYGYTF
>TRBJ1-2|NA|TRBV28|NA
TGTGCCAGCAGTTTATTTGGCACAACGGGGAACTATGGCTACACCTTC
CASSLFGTTGNYGYTF
>TRBJ2-3|NA|TRBV30|TRBD2
TGTGCCTGGAGGACTAGCGGGAGCAGCACAGATACGCAGTATTTT
CAWRTSGSSTDTQYF
>TRBJ2-3|NA|TRBV19|TRBD1
TGTGCCAGTAGTTCGGATTTTAGGACAGGGCGAGATACGCAGTATTTT
CASSSDFRTGRDTQYF
>TRBJ1-2|NA|TRBV7-9|NA
TGTGCCAGCAGCTTAGCTGCAGGGCTAAACTATGGCTACACCTTC
CASSLAAGLNYGYTF
>TRBJ2-3|few|TRBV6-4|NA
TGTGCCAGCAGTGACAGCAGGGACACAGATACGCAGTATTTT
CASSDSRDTDTQYF
>TRBJ2-5|NA|TRBV19|NA
TGTGCCACCTCCTTTCGGGGGGCCCAAGAGACCCAGTACTTC
CATSFRGAQETQYF
>TRBJ2-5|NA|TRBV7-8|NA
TGTGCCAGCAGCTTAGGGAGGACGGATGAGGGGACCCAGTACTTC
CASSLGRTDEGTQYF
>TRBJ1-4|NA|TRBV11-2|TRBD1
TGTGCCAGCAGTACCTACAGGGGGGCTGGGGAAAAACTGTTTTTT
CASSTYRGAGEKLFF
>TRBJ2-2|NA|TRBV18|TRBD2
TGTGCCAGCTCACCACCCTACCCAGCGGGGGTTCGGACCGGGGAGCTGTTTTTT
CASSPPYPAGVRTGELFF